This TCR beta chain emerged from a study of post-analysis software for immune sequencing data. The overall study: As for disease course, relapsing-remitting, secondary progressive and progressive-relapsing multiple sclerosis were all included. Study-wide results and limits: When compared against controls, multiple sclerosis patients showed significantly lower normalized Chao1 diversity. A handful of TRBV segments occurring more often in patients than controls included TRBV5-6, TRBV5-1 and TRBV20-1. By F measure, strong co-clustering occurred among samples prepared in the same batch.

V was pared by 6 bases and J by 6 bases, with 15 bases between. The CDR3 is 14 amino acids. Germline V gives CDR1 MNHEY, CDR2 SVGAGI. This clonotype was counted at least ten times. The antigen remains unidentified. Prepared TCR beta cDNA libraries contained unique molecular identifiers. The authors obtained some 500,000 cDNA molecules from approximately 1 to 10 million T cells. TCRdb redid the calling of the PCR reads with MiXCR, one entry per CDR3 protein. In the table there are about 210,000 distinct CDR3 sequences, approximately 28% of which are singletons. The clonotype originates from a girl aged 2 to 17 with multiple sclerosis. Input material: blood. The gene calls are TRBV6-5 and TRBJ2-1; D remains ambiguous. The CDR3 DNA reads TGTGCCAGCAGCCTTGACTGGGGTCGCAATGAGCAGTTCTTC. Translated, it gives CASSLDWGRNEQFF.